Below, one TCR beta chain is given with its context. These data come from a study of CD8+ T cells in alopecia areata. Regarding treatment: oral pan-JAK inhibitor, 5-10 mg twice daily. Sequencing used cDNA as its template, made by extracting RNA and reverse transcribing it. This table comes from immunoSEQ multiplex PCR, and its TCRdb copy is limited to in-frame clones, with some not included. The sample carries 150,000 to 200,000 clones, roughly 70% recorded once. The V gene end was trimmed by 5 bases and the J gene end by 10 bases; junction bases not matched to a gene: 11. CDR1 and CDR2 (germline): SGHTA, FQGNSA. This CDR3 contains 16 residues.

The clonotype was recovered from a human donor with alopecia areata. The input for sequencing was CD4+ T cells sorted from blood, taken at approximately week 49, from a patient treated with tofacitinib. The V gene is TRBV7-2, the J gene TRBJ2-1; 13 positions agree with TRBD2. The CDR3 nucleotides read TGTGCCAGCAGCCTCCGCTTACTAGCGGGGGGGCACGAGCAGTTCTTC. As protein: CASSLRLLAGGHEQFF.